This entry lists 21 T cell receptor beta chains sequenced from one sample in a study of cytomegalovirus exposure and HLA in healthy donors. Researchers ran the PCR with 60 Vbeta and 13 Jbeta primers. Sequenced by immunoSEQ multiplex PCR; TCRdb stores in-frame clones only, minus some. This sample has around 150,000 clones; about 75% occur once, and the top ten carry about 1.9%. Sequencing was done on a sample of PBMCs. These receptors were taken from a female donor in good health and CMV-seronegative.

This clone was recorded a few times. The CDR3 DNA sequence: TGTGCCAGCAGCTTAACGGGGAACACTGAAGCTTTCTTT. The encoded protein is CASSLTGNTEAFF. The gene calls are TRBV7-9 and TRBJ1-1; no firm D call. CDR1 and CDR2 from the germline V gene are SEHNR and FQNEAQ (reference sequence). This CDR3 has 13 amino acids. Trimming took off 2 bases at V and 1 base at J, with 5 bases between the two ends. The full variable domain, with the rest looked up from reference TRBV7-9 and TRBJ1-1, is DTGVSQNPRHKITKRGQNVTFRCDPISEHNRLYWYRQTLGQGPEFLTYFQNEAQLEKSRLLSDRFSAERPKGSFSTLEIQRTEQGDSAMYLCASSLTGNTEAFFGQGTRLTVV.

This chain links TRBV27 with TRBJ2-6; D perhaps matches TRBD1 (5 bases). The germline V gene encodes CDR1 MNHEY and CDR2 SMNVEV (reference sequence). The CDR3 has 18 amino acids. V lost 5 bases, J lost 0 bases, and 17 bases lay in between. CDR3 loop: CASSPSIWTPSGANVLTF. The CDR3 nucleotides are TGTGCCAGCAGTCCGTCTATCTGGACACCCTCTGGGGCCAACGTCCTGACTTTC.

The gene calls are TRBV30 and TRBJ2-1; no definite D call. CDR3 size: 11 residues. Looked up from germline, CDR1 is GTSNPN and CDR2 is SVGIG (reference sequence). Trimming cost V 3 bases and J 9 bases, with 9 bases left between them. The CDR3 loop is CAWSAPGEQFF. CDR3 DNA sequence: TGTGCCTGGAGCGCCCCGGGTGAGCAGTTCTTC. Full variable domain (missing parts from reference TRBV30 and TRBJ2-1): SQTIHQWPATLVQPVGSPLSLECTVEGTSNPNLYWYRQAAGRGLQLLFYSVGIGQISSEVPQNLSASRPQDRQFILSSKKLLLSDSGFYLCAWSAPGEQFFGPGTRLTVL.

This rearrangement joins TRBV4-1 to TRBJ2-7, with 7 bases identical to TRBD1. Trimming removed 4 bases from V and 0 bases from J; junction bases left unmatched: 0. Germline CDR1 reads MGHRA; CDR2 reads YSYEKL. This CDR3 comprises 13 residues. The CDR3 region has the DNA TGCGCCAGCAGCCGGGACAGCTCCTACGAGCAGTACTTC. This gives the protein CASSRDSSYEQYF.

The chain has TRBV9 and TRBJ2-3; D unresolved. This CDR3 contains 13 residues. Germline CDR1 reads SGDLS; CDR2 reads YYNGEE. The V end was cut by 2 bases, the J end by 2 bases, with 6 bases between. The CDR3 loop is CASSVLPTDTQYF. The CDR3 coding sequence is TGTGCCAGCAGCGTCCTTCCCACAGATACGCAGTATTTT.

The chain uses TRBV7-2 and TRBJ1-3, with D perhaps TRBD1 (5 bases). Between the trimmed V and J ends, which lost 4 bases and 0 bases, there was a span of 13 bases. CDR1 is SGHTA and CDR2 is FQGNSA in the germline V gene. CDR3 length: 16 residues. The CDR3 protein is CASSSKTVFSGNTIYF. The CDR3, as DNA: TGTGCCAGCAGCTCTAAGACAGTATTCTCTGGAAACACCATATATTTT.

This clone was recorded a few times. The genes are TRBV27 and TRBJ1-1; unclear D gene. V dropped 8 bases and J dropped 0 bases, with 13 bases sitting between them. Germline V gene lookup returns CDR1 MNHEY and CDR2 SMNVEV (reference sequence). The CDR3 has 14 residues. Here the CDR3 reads CASRGSWLNTEAFF. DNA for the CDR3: TGTGCCAGCCGAGGATCTTGGTTGAACACTGAAGCTTTCTTT.

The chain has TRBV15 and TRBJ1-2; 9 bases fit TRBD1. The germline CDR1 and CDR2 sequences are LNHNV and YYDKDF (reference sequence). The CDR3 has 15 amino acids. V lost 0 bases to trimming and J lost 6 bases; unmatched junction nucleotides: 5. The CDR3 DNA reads TGTGCCACCAGCAGAGACCGGGACAGGGAAGATGGCTACACCTTC. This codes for CATSRDRDREDGYTF.

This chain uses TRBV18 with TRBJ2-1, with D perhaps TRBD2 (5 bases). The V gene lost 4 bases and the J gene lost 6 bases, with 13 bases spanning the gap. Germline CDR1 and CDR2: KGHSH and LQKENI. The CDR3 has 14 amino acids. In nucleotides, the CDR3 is TGTGCCAGCTCACTTTACGGGAACCGCAATGAGCAGTTCTTC. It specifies CASSLYGNRNEQFF. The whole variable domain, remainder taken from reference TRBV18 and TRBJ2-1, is NAGVMQNPRHLVRRRGQEARLRCSPMKGHSHVYWYRQLPEEGLKFMVYLQKENIIDESGMPKERFSAEFPKEGPSILRIQQVVRGDSAAYFCASSLYGNRNEQFFGPGTRLTVL.

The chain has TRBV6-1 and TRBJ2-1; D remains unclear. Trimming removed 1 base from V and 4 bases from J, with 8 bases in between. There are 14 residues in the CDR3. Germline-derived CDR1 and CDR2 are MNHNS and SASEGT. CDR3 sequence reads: CASSEVRVYNEQFF. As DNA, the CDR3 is TGTGCCAGCAGTGAAGTACGAGTGTACAATGAGCAGTTCTTC.

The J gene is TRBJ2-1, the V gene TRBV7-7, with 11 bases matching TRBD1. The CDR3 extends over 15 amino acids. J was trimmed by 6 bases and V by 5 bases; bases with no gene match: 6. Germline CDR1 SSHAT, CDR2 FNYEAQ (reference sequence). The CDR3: CASSPPGTGGNEQFF. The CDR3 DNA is TGTGCCAGCAGCCCTCCCGGGACAGGGGGCAATGAGCAGTTCTTC.

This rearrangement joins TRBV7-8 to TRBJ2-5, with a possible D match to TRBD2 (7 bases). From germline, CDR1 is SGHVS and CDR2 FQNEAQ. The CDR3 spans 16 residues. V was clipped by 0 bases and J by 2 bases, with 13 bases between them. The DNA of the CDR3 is TGTGCCAGCAGCTTAGCGAGGGGGGGGCCTCAAGAGACCCAGTACTTC. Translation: CASSLARGGPQETQYF.

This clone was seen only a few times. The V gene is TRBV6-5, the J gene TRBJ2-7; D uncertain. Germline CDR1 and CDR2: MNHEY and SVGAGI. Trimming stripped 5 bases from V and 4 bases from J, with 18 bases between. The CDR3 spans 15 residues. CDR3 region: CASSPVRLPLYEQYF. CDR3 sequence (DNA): TGTGCCAGCAGTCCGGTGAGACTCCCGCTATACGAGCAGTACTTC.

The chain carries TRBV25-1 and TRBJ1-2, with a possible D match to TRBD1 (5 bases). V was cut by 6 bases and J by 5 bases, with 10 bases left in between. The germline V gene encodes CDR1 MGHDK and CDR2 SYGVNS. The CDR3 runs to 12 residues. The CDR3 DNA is TGTGCCAGCAGGGGGGGTGGGTATGGCTACACCTTC. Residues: CASRGGGYGYTF.

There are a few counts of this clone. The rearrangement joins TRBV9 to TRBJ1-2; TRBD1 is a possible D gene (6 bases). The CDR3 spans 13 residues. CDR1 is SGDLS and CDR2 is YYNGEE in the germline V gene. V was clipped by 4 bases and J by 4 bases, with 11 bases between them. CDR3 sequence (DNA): TGTGCCAGCAGCCAAGGGGGGGCCTATGGCTACACCTTC. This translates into CASSQGGAYGYTF.

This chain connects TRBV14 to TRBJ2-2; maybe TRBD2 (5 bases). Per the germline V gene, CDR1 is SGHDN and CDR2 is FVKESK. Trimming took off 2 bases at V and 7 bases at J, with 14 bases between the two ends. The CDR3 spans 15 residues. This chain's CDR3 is CASSQRTRAGGELFF. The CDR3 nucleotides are TGTGCCAGCAGCCAACGAACTAGGGCGGGCGGGGAGCTGTTTTTT.

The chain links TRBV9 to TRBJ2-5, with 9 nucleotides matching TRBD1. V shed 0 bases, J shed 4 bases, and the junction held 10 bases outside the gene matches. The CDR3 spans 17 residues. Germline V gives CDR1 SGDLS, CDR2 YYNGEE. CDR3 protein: CASSVALPGTGLETQYF. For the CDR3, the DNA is TGTGCCAGCAGCGTAGCCCTCCCCGGGACAGGGCTAGAGACCCAGTACTTC.

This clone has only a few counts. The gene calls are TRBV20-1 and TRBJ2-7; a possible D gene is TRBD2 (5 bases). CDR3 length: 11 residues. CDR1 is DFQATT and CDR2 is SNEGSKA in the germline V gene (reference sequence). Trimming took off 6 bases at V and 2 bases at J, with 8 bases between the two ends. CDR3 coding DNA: TGCAGTGCCATACTAGCCTACGAGCAGTACTTC. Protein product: CSAILAYEQYF.

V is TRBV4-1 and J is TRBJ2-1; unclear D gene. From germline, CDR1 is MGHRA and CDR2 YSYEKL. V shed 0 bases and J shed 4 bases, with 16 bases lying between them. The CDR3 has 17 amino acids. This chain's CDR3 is CASSQDQRFRSYNEQFF. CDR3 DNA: TGCGCCAGCAGCCAAGATCAAAGGTTCAGGTCGTACAATGAGCAGTTCTTC.

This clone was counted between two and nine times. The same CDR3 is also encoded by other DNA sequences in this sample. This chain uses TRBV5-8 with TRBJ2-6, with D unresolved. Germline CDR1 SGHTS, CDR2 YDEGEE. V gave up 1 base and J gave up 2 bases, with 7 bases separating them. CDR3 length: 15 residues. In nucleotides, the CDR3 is TGTGCCAGCAGCTTGCGTCAGACTGGGGCCAACGTCCTGACTTTC. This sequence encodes CASSLRQTGANVLTF.

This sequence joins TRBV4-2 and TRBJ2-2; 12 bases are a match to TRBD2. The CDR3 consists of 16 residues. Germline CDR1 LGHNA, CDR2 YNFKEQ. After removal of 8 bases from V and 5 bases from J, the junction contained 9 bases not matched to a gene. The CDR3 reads CASQGTSGRSTGELFF. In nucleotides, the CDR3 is TGTGCCAGCCAAGGAACTAGCGGGAGGAGTACCGGGGAGCTGTTTTTT.